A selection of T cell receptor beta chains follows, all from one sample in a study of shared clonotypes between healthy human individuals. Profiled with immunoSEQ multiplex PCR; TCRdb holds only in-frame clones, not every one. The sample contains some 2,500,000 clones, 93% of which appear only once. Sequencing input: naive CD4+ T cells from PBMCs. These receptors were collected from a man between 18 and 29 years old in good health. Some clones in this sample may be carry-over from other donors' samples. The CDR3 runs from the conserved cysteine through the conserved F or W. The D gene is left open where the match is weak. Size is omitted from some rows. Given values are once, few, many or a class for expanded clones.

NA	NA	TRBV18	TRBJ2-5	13	CASSPGASETQYF	TGTGCCAGCTCACCAGGGGCCTCGGAGACCCAGTACTTC
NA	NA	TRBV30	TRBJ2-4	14	CAWSVSSHGGIQYF	TGTGCCTGGAGTGTATCTTCTCACGGGGGCATTCAGTACTTC
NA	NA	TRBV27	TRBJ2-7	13	CASSLSVRGEQYF	TGTGCCAGCAGTTTATCGGTCAGGGGCGAGCAGTACTTC
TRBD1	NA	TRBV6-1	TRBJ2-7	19	CASSGIDRVGLISSYEQYF	TGTGCCAGCAGTGGAATTGACAGGGTGGGCCTCATCAGCTCCTACGAGCAGTACTTC
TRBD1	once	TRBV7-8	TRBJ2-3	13	CASSWTGTGTQYF	TGTGCCAGCAGCTGGACAGGAACAGGGACGCAGTATTTT
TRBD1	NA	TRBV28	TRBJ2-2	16	CASSYTTGTVSGELFF	TGTGCCAGCAGCTACACGACAGGGACAGTGTCCGGGGAGCTGTTTTTT
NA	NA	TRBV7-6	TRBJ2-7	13	CASSPSDPGEQYF	TGTGCCAGCAGCCCCTCTGACCCAGGCGAGCAGTACTTC
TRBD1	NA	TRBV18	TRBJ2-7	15	CASSPPWDSNYEQYF	TGTGCCAGCTCACCACCCTGGGACAGCAACTACGAGCAGTACTTC
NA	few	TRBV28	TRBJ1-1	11	CASSFWSEAFF	TGTGCCAGCAGTTTTTGGAGTGAAGCTTTCTTT
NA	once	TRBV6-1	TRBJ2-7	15	CATQPGDSYEYEQYF	TGTGCCACCCAACCAGGCGACAGCTATGAGTACGAGCAGTACTTC
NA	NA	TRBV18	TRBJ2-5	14	CASSPPTGRETQYF	TGTGCCAGCTCACCACCAACAGGGAGGGAGACCCAGTACTTC
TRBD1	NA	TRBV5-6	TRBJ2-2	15	CASSWGTGDDGELFF	TGTGCCAGCAGCTGGGGGACAGGGGACGACGGGGAGCTGTTTTTT
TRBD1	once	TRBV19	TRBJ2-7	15	CASSMPGQGTYEQYF	TGTGCCAGTAGTATGCCCGGACAGGGCACCTACGAGCAGTACTTC
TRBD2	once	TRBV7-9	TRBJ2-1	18	CASSLRSVAGSSYNEQFF	TGTGCCAGCAGCCTGCGATCTGTAGCGGGAAGCTCCTACAATGAGCAGTTCTTC
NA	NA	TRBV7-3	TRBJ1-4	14	CASSLTGGNEKLFF	TGTGCCAGCAGCTTAACAGGGGGTAATGAAAAACTGTTTTTT
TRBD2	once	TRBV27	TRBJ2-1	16	CASSRYHGGSENEQFF	TGTGCCAGCAGCAGGTATCACGGCGGGAGTGAGAATGAGCAGTTCTTC
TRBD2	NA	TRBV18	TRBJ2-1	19	CASSPTMTSGRGSYNEQFF	TGTGCCAGCTCACCTACCATGACTAGCGGGAGGGGTTCCTACAATGAGCAGTTCTTC
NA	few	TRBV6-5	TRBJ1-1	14	CASSYLNPGTEAFF	TGTGCCAGCAGTTACCTGAACCCCGGAACTGAAGCTTTCTTT
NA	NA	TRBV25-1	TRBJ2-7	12	CASTGSSYEQYF	TGTGCCAGCACAGGGAGCTCCTACGAGCAGTACTTC
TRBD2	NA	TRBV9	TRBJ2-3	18	CASSVAPSGREGTDTQYF	TGTGCCAGCAGCGTAGCTCCTAGCGGGAGGGAAGGCACAGATACGCAGTATTTT
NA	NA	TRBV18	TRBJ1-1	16	CASSPSRDIMNTEAFF	TGTGCCAGCTCACCGTCCCGGGACATCATGAACACTGAAGCTTTCTTT
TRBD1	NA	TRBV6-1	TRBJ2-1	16	CASSEERGLSYNEQFF	TGTGCCAGCAGTGAAGAGAGGGGGCTTTCCTACAATGAGCAGTTCTTC
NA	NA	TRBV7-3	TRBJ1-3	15	CASSIGATSGNTIYF	TGTGCCAGCAGTATCGGGGCAACCTCTGGAAACACCATATATTTT
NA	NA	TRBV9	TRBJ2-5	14	CASSRDGGQETQYF	TGTGCCAGCAGTCGGGACGGAGGCCAAGAGACCCAGTACTTC
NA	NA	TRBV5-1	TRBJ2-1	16	CASSLGVAVRNNEQFF	TGCGCCAGCAGCTTGGGGGTAGCGGTTCGCAACAATGAGCAGTTCTTC
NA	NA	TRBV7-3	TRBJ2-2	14	CASSSVRNTGELFF	TGTGCCAGCAGCTCGGTCCGGAACACCGGGGAGCTGTTTTTT
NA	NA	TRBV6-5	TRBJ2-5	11	CASTSGETQYF	TGTGCCAGCACCAGCGGGGAGACCCAGTACTTC
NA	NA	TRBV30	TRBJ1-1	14	CAWNPGQGNTEAFF	TGTGCCTGGAATCCGGGGCAGGGAAACACTGAAGCTTTCTTT
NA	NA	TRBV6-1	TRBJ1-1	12	CASRGTLFEAFF	TGTGCCAGCAGGGGGACACTCTTTGAAGCTTTCTTT
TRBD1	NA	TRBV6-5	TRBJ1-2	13	CASSSTGPRSYTF	TGTGCCAGCAGTTCGACAGGGCCAAGGAGCTACACCTTC
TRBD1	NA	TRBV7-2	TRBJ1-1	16	CASSSYPRTGNTEAFF	TGTGCCAGCAGCTCATACCCCCGGACAGGGAACACTGAAGCTTTCTTT
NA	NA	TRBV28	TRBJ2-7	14	CASSLSIILYEQYF	TGTGCCAGCAGCCTTAGTATCATCCTATACGAGCAGTACTTC
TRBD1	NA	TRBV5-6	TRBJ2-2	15	CASSLAPTGAGELFF	TGTGCCAGCAGCTTGGCCCCGACAGGGGCCGGGGAGCTGTTTTTT
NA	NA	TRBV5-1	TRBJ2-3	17	CASSLSPPGQILDTQYF	TGCGCCAGCAGCTTGAGTCCGCCAGGGCAGATTTTGGATACGCAGTATTTT
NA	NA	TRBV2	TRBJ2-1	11	CASSGIGEQFF	TGTGCCAGCAGTGGTATTGGCGAGCAGTTCTTC
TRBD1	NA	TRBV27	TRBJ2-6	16	CASSRTGRPGANVLTF	TGTGCCAGCAGCCGGACAGGGCGGCCTGGGGCCAACGTCCTGACTTTC
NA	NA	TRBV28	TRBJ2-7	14	CASSFPGQGYEQYF	TGTGCCAGCAGTTTCCCAGGGCAAGGGTACGAGCAGTACTTC
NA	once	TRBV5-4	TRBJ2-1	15	CASSLKVGLEREQFF	TGTGCCAGCAGCTTGAAAGTTGGTCTAGAGCGAGAGCAGTTCTTC
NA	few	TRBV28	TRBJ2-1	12	CASSLLYNEQFF	TGTGCCAGCAGTTTATTATACAATGAGCAGTTCTTC
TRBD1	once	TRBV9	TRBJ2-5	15	CASSTPTGGTETQYF	TGTGCCAGCAGCACGCCGACAGGGGGGACGGAGACCCAGTACTTC